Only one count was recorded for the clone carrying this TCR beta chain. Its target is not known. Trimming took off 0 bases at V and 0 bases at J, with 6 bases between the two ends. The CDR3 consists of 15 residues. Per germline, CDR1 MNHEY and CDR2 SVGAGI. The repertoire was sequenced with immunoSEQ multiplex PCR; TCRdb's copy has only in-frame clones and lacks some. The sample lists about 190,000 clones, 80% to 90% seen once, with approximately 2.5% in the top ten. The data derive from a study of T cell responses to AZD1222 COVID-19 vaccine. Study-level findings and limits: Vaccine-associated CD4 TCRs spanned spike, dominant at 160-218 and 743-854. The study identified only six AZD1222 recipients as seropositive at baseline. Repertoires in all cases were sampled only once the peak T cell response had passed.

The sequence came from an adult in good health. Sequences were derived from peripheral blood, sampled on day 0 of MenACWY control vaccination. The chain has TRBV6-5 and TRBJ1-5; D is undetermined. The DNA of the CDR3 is TGTGCCAGCAGTTACTCCCGCAGTAGCAATCAGCCCCAGCATTTT. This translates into CASSYSRSSNQPQHF.